The entry below gives a single TCR beta chain sequence along with its context. This record comes from a study of blood T cell repertoires in COVID-19. Per the germline V gene, CDR1 is MDHEN and CDR2 is SYDVKM. The CDR3 contains 12 residues. J lost 4 bases, V lost 8 bases, and 4 bases had no gene match. This table comes from immunoSEQ multiplex PCR, and its TCRdb copy is limited to in-frame clones, with some not included. The sample lists tens of thousands of clones, 83% occurring once. V and J are TRBV28 and TRBJ1-2, with 7 bases fitting TRBD1. This TCR was recovered from a man older than 75 with acute or convalescent COVID-19. The sequenced material came from peripheral blood. CDR3 sequence reads: CASRTGGYGYTF. The CDR3 DNA follows: TGTGCCAGCCGGACAGGCGGCTATGGCTACACCTTC.